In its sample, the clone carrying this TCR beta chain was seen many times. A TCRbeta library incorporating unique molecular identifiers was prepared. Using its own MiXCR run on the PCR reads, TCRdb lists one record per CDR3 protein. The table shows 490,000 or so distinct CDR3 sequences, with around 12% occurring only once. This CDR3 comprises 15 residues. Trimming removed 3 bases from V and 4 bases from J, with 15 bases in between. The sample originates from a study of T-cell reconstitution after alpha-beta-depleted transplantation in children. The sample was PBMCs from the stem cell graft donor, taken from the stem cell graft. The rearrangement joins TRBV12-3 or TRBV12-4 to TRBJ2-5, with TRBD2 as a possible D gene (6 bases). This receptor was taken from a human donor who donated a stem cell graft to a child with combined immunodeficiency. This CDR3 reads CASSFSQAGRETQYF. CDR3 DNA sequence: TGTGCCAGCAGTTTTAGTCAGGCGGGGCGAGAGACCCAGTACTTC.